Below, one TCR beta chain is given with its context. V dropped 4 bases and J dropped 2; count of bases not matched to a gene: 8. Looked up from germline, CDR1 is MNHEY and CDR2 is SVGEGT. The CDR3 consists of 16 residues. As processed by the authors: By means of reference gene primer amplification, nucleated cell counts were estimated. TCRdb's table, derived via immunoSEQ multiplex PCR, lists solely in-frame clones and lacks some. The V and J calls and clone size are taken from that table; D and trimming were inferred from the DNA. The sample consists of tens of thousands of clones, around nine tenths of them appearing once. Seattle-derived patients entered the study during active infection and were followed longitudinally. This entry comes from a study of blood T cell repertoires in COVID-19. In the study overall: Samples of COVID-19 (acute and convalescent) were obtained from the United States, Italy and Spain. T cells, B-cell-depleted T cells, or PBMCs provided the cDNA or gDNA that served as material.

The receptor's source is a man between 60 and 75 years old with COVID-19, enrolled during active disease. The specimen sequenced was peripheral blood. V is TRBV6-2 or TRBV6-3 and J is TRBJ2-7, with TRBD2 matching 10 bases. The chain's CDR3 is CASSSAASGRAYEQYF. The CDR3 bases are TGTGCCAGCAGTTCCGCCGCTAGCGGGAGAGCCTACGAGCAGTACTTC.